The 3 T cell receptor beta chains below all came from one sample that was sequenced in a study of molecular identifiers for immune sequencing clone quantification. One entry per CDR3 protein results from TCRdb running MiXCR on the PCR reads. The repertoire holds more than 550,000 distinct CDR3 sequences, with over 25% as singletons. Sequencing was carried out using naive CD8+ T cells from blood, with Jurkat cell RNA spiked in. Noted subset: FACS-sorted CD8+CD4-CCR7+CD45RA+ naive T cells. The receptors were sampled from a human donor in good health. Some libraries in this study had Jurkat cell RNA spiked in.

The chain uses TRBV4-2 and TRBJ2-2; D is unclear. The CDR3 consists of 16 residues. Trimming removed 0 bases at V and 5 bases at J, with 13 bases between. Germline V gives CDR1 LGHNA, CDR2 YNFKEQ. CDR3 protein: CASSQDSSIPTGELFF. In DNA form, the CDR3 reads TGTGCCAGCAGCCAAGATAGTAGTATTCCGACCGGGGAGCTGTTTTTT.

Turning to this clonotype: This may arise from a read error, as a much more abundant clone is one base away. The chain carries TRBV19 and TRBJ1-4, with 7 bases identical to TRBD1. There are 15 residues in the CDR3. Germline lookup yields CDR1 LNHDA and CDR2 SQIVND (reference sequence). CDR3 in DNA: TGTGCCAGTAGTGTAACCCAGGGGGTTGGCGAAAACCTGTTTTTT. The encoded protein is CASSVTQGVGENLFF.

The J gene is TRBJ1-2, the V gene TRBV7-9; D is uncertain. The CDR3 has 16 residues. V was clipped by 6 bases and J by 3 bases, with 20 bases between them. From germline, CDR1 is SEHNR and CDR2 FQNEAQ (reference sequence). CDR3 amino acids: CASSISEQSSYYGYTF. The DNA of the CDR3 is TGTGCCAGCAGTATTTCCGAACAGTCCTCCTACTATGGCTACACCTTC.